Shown below are 19 T cell receptor beta chains from a single sample sequenced in a study of identical twins. TCRdb reprocessed the 5' RACE reads with MiXCR, giving one entry per CDR3 protein. The table has more than 1.5 million distinct CDR3 sequences, about 30% seen once. The sample comprised cord blood. Receptors were obtained from a newborn girl in good health.

This clonotype showed up just a few times. This chain uses TRBV6-4 with TRBJ2-7; 9 nucleotides match TRBD2. V lost 3 bases, J lost 3 bases, and 6 bases stayed unmatched. Per germline, CDR1 MRHNA and CDR2 SNTAGT. This CDR3 is built from 15 residues. The CDR3 is CASSEGLASIYEQYF. CDR3 nucleotide sequence: TGTGCCAGCAGTGAAGGACTAGCGTCAATCTACGAGCAGTACTTC.

The rearrangement links TRBV27 to TRBJ2-1; weak D call: TRBD2 (6 bases). The DNA matches TRBJ2-7 better at its end, which makes the J call doubtful. CDR1 and CDR2 from the germline V gene are MNHEY and SMNVEV (reference sequence). The CDR3 totals 15 residues. CDR3 nucleotide sequence: TGTGCCAGCAGTTTATTTGCGGGGCCCTACAATGAGCAGTACTTC. This translates into CASSLFAGPYNEQYF.

Regarding this clonotype: A junction boundary mismatches the germline segment, possibly from a read error. The J gene is TRBJ1-2, the V gene TRBV10-3; a possible D gene is TRBD1 (6 bases). Germline CDR1 and CDR2: ENHRY and SYGVKD. The CDR3 covers 15 residues. CDR3 in DNA: TGTGCCACCAGTGAGGTTCAGGGGCAAGCACAGGGCTACACCTTC. As protein: CATSEVQGQAQGYTF.

This clonotype was seen more than once but under ten times. V is TRBV27 and J is TRBJ2-1; TRBD2 matches 7 bases. The V gene end was trimmed by 8 bases and the J gene end by 4 bases; junction bases not matched to a gene: 8. Germline V gives CDR1 MNHEY, CDR2 SMNVEV (reference sequence). The CDR3 loop spans 14 amino acids. The CDR3 DNA reads as TGTGCCAGCTACGACTCCGGGAGGTACAATGAGCAGTTCTTC. This encodes CASYDSGRYNEQFF.

This clonotype has just one count. The junction and the germline gene differ at one end; a read error may be behind it. The chain employs TRBV7-2 and TRBJ2-1; 10 nucleotides align to TRBD1. There are 16 residues in the CDR3. Looked up from germline, CDR1 is SGHTA and CDR2 is FQGNSA. The CDR3 DNA is TGTGCCAACAGCTTAGCGCAGAGGACAGGGGGCAATGAGCAGTTCTTC. Translated, it gives CANSLAQRTGGNEQFF.

There are a few counts of this clonotype. The V and J genes are TRBV4-1 and TRBJ2-1; D may be TRBD2 (6 bases). The germline V gene has CDR1 MGHRA and CDR2 YSYEKL. The V and J ends lost 4 bases and 0 bases respectively, with 13 bases between them. The CDR3 spans 16 residues. CDR3 residues: CASSPWRGSSYNEQFF. DNA of the CDR3: TGCGCCAGCAGCCCCTGGCGGGGAAGCTCCTACAATGAGCAGTTCTTC.

This chain uses TRBV7-2 with TRBJ2-3; 15 nucleotides align to TRBD2. This CDR3 contains 18 residues. Germline-derived CDR1 and CDR2 are SGHTA and FQGNSA. J was trimmed by 3 bases and V by 2 bases; bases with no gene match: 6. The CDR3 DNA follows: TGTGCCAGCAGCTTAAATCGGGGGACTAGCGGGGGGACAGATACGCAGTATTTT. It yields the protein CASSLNRGTSGGTDTQYF.

The chain has TRBV5-1 and TRBJ2-7, with 8 bases that match TRBD2. There are 13 residues in the CDR3. After removal of 2 bases from V and 7 bases from J, the junction contained 5 bases not matched to a gene. The germline gives CDR1 SGHRS, CDR2 YFSETQ. For the CDR3, the DNA is TGCGCCAGCAGCTTTGAAGCGGGGGTGGAGCAGTACTTC. It translates to CASSFEAGVEQYF.

This sequence joins TRBV9 and TRBJ2-1; 7 bases map to TRBD1. Trimming removed 1 base from V and 6 bases from J; junction bases left unmatched: 7. The germline V gene has CDR1 SGDLS and CDR2 YYNGEE. The CDR3 has 15 amino acids. The CDR3 protein is CASSVRTGQFNEQFF. For the CDR3, the DNA is TGTGCCAGCAGCGTAAGGACGGGACAGTTCAATGAGCAGTTCTTC.

CDR3 in amino acids: CASSHPMTGREELFF. In DNA form, the CDR3 reads TGTGCCAGCAGCCACCCTATGACAGGGAGGGAGGAGCTGTTTTTT. The rearrangement joins TRBV3-1 to TRBJ2-2; D may correspond to TRBD1 or TRBD2 (7 bases each). Trimming pared 3 bases from V and 10 bases from J, leaving 18 bases between. Germline values: CDR1 LGHDT, CDR2 YNNKEL (reference sequence). This CDR3 spans 15 amino acids. Variable domain in full (rest from reference TRBV3-1 and TRBJ2-2): DTAVSQTPKYLVTQMGNDKSIKCEQNLGHDTMYWYKQDSKKFLKIMFSYNNKELIINETVPNRFSPKSPDKAHLNLHINSLELGDSAVYFCASSHPMTGREELFFGEGSRLTVL.

This clonotype was counted a few times. The chain is built from TRBV10-3 and TRBJ1-1; a possible D gene is TRBD1 (5 bases). V was cut by 6 bases and J by 1 base, with 12 bases left in between. The CDR3 has 14 amino acids. Per the germline V gene, CDR1 is ENHRY and CDR2 is SYGVKD. The chain's CDR3 is CAIRVSGGNTEAFF. CDR3 sequence (DNA): TGTGCCATCAGGGTATCGGGGGGGAACACTGAAGCTTTCTTT.

As DNA, the CDR3 is TGTGCCAGCAGCTTATCGACAGGGGTGTATGAAAAACTGTTTTTT. Protein sequence: CASSLSTGVYEKLFF. This chain joins TRBV7-2 and TRBJ1-4; 8 bases line up with TRBD1. The CDR3 runs 15 residues. J was trimmed by 6 bases and V by 2 bases; bases with no gene match: 5. Germline V CDR1 and CDR2: SGHTA, FQGNSA.

Only a few counts were recorded for this clonotype. The chain joins TRBV6-2 or TRBV6-3 to TRBJ2-2; D gene unclear. The CDR3 is 14 residues long. Germline CDR1 and CDR2: MNHEY and SVGEGT. The V end was cut by 4 bases, the J end by 1 base, with 7 bases between. The CDR3 nucleotides are TGTGCCAGCAGTTTCCTCCGGAACACCGGGGAGCTGTTTTTT. Protein product: CASSFLRNTGELFF.

This clonotype was found many times. The V gene is TRBV2, the J gene TRBJ2-7; 8 bases are a match to TRBD2. Germline assignment: CDR1 SNHLY and CDR2 FYNNEI. V was pared by 4 bases and J by 3 bases, with 11 bases of the junction left unmatched. The CDR3 consists of 16 residues. The CDR3 sequence: CASSVDSGGPSYEQYF. For the CDR3, the DNA is TGTGCCAGCAGTGTTGATTCGGGAGGGCCCAGCTACGAGCAGTACTTC.

The table lists this clonotype with many counts. The J gene is TRBJ1-2, the V gene TRBV5-1; no firm D call. Germline values: CDR1 SGHRS, CDR2 YFSETQ. This CDR3 spans 13 amino acids. The V end was cut by 0 bases, the J end by 2 bases, with 5 bases between. The CDR3 DNA reads TGCGCCAGCAGCTTGGACGGGAACTATGGCTACACCTTC. As protein: CASSLDGNYGYTF.

The V call is TRBV20-1, the J call TRBJ2-1, with 12 bases matching TRBD2. J was trimmed by 0 bases and V by 0 bases; bases with no gene match: 15. The V gene's germline CDR1 is DFQATT and CDR2 SNEGSKA (reference sequence). This CDR3 is 21 amino acids long. CDR3 amino acids: CSARDYLLAGGPARSYNEQFF. The CDR3 DNA is TGCAGTGCTAGAGATTATCTTCTAGCGGGAGGGCCAGCGCGCTCCTACAATGAGCAGTTCTTC.

This clonotype occurred a few times. The chain employs TRBV20-1 and TRBJ2-5; 12 nucleotides match TRBD2. The V gene end was trimmed by 3 bases and the J gene end by 5 bases; junction bases not matched to a gene: 4. CDR1 is DFQATT and CDR2 is SNEGSKA in the germline V gene (reference sequence). CDR3 length: 14 amino acids. CDR3 amino acids: CSASPSGRGETQYF. The CDR3 DNA sequence: TGCAGTGCTAGTCCTAGCGGGAGGGGGGAGACCCAGTACTTC.

This clonotype came up once. A clone one base away is much larger, so this may be a read error. The chain couples TRBV20-1 to TRBJ2-1; D possibly uses TRBD1 or TRBD2 (5 bases each). The end of the DNA fits TRBJ2-7 better, so the J call may be wrong. Germline V lookup: CDR1 DFQATT, CDR2 SNEGSKA (reference sequence). This CDR3 contains 14 residues. In DNA, the CDR3 is TGCAGTGCTAGAGTTCCGAGGGGATACAATGAGCAGTACTTC. It yields the protein CSARVPRGYNEQYF.

This chain uses TRBV5-1 with TRBJ2-2, with TRBD1 as a possible D gene (6 bases). Germline V lookup: CDR1 SGHRS, CDR2 YFSETQ. Trimming left V 1 base short and J 4 bases short, with 11 bases between. This CDR3 region has 15 residues. The CDR3 spells CASSLTTGSTGELFF. CDR3 DNA sequence: TGCGCCAGCAGCTTGACTACAGGGAGCACCGGGGAGCTGTTTTTT.